These 18 T cell receptor beta chains came from one sample sequenced in a study of cytomegalovirus exposure and HLA in healthy donors. The data were produced by immunoSEQ multiplex PCR, yet TCRdb's version contains in-frame clones alone and is incomplete. The sample records 150,000 to 200,000 clones, about 84% being singletons. Sequencing was carried out using PBMCs. The receptors come from a young woman in good health and CMV-seronegative.

This chain links TRBV30 with TRBJ1-2, with D perhaps TRBD1 (5 bases). CDR1 is GTSNPN, CDR2 SVGIG, per germline (reference sequence). The CDR3 spans 15 residues. The ends were cut back, 0 bases at V and 4 bases at J, with 15 bases in the middle. CDR3 bases: TGTGCCTGGAGTGTACAGGCAGCCCGTGGCTATGGCTACACCTTC. This gives the protein CAWSVQAARGYGYTF.

This clone was counted between two and nine times. The CDR3 region has the DNA TGTGCCAGCAACGGGGATAGCAATCAGCCCCAGCATTTT. Its translation is CASNGDSNQPQHF. This chain connects TRBV2 to TRBJ1-5; D not certain. CDR3 length: 13 amino acids. Germline assignment: CDR1 SNHLY and CDR2 FYNNEI. Trimming removed 7 bases at V and 0 bases at J, with 7 bases between.

The CDR3 loop reads CASSDGGDYNEQFF. DNA for the CDR3: TGTGCCAGTAGTGACGGGGGTGATTACAATGAGCAGTTCTTC. This chain joins TRBV19 and TRBJ2-1, with D possibly TRBD2 on 6 matching bases. The length of the CDR3 is 14 residues. The V end lost 5 bases, the J end lost 4 bases, and 12 bases lay between the germline ends. CDR1 and CDR2 from the germline V gene are LNHDA and SQIVND (reference sequence).

The J gene is TRBJ1-1, the V gene TRBV5-5, with 11 positions matching TRBD1. CDR1 is SGHKS, CDR2 YYEKEE, per germline (reference sequence). V gave up 4 bases and J gave up 3 bases; unmatched junction bases: 5. CDR3 length equals 15 residues. The CDR3, as DNA: TGTGCCAGCAGCGGAGGGACAGGGGGGCACACTGAAGCTTTCTTT. This sequence encodes CASSGGTGGHTEAFF.

The rearrangement joins TRBV5-1 to TRBJ2-5; perhaps TRBD2 as D (6 bases). CDR1 SGHRS and CDR2 YFSETQ come from the germline V gene. Trimming removed 4 bases from V and 4 bases from J, with 17 bases in between. This CDR3 contains 15 residues. Here the CDR3 DNA reads TGCGCCAGCAGCCAGGCTTGGGGGGTTCGAGAGACCCAGTACTTC. Translation: CASSQAWGVRETQYF.

This clone was found once. The chain links TRBV9 to TRBJ2-1, with 9 bases that match TRBD2. The CDR3 spans 15 residues. With 0 bases clipped from V and 6 bases from J, the junction kept 4 bases outside the gene matches. Germline V gene data show CDR1 as SGDLS and CDR2 as YYNGEE. The CDR3 is CASSVGAGGSNEQFF. DNA of the CDR3: TGTGCCAGCAGCGTAGGAGCGGGGGGCAGCAATGAGCAGTTCTTC.

This clone came up many times. The CDR3 protein is CASSDRTGGYGYTF. DNA of the CDR3: TGTGCCAGCAGTGACCGGACAGGGGGCTATGGCTACACCTTC. The gene calls are TRBV6-4 and TRBJ1-2, with 10 bases lining up with TRBD1. Looked up from germline, CDR1 is MRHNA and CDR2 is SNTAGT. V gave up 2 bases and J gave up 4 bases; unmatched junction bases: 1. The CDR3 consists of 14 residues.

V and J are TRBV7-7 and TRBJ2-2; TRBD1 is a possible D gene (6 bases). CDR1 SSHAT and CDR2 FNYEAQ come from the germline V gene (reference sequence). There are 15 residues in the CDR3. The germline V and J ends were trimmed by 3 bases and 1 base, with 9 bases remaining between them. This CDR3 reads CASSFGRGNTGELFF. The CDR3 DNA follows: TGTGCCAGCAGCTTCGGCAGGGGGAACACCGGGGAGCTGTTTTTT.

The gene calls are TRBV12-5 and TRBJ2-7; tentatively, D is TRBD2 (5 bases). This CDR3 has 13 amino acids. Germline CDR1 LGHNT, CDR2 FRNRAP. Trimming took off 4 bases at V and 1 base at J, with 8 bases between the two ends. This chain's CDR3 is CASGSPGSYEQYF. The CDR3 DNA reads TGTGCTAGTGGTTCCCCGGGGTCCTACGAGCAGTACTTC.

The gene calls are TRBV5-1 and TRBJ1-3; D is ambiguous. Per the germline V gene, CDR1 is SGHRS and CDR2 is YFSETQ. The V end was cut by 0 bases, the J end by 0 bases, with 10 bases between. CDR3 length: 16 residues. The CDR3 sequence is CASSLDSSSSGNTIYF. CDR3 nucleotides: TGCGCCAGCAGCTTGGACAGCTCATCCTCTGGAAACACCATATATTTT.

The chain links TRBV4-2 to TRBJ1-1, with D maybe TRBD1 (5 bases). The CDR3 has 13 amino acids. CDR1 and CDR2 from the germline V gene are LGHNA and YNFKEQ. The V end lost 0 bases, the J end lost 3 bases, and 5 bases lay between the germline ends. CDR3 sequence: CASSQDRDTEAFF. For the CDR3, the DNA is TGTGCCAGCAGCCAAGACAGGGACACTGAAGCTTTCTTT.

The chain has TRBV4-2 and TRBJ2-5, with TRBD2 matching 7 bases. There are 16 residues in the CDR3. Losses at the gene ends were 1 base for V and 3 bases for J; bases not matched to a gene: 8. Looked up from germline, CDR1 is LGHNA and CDR2 is YNFKEQ. The CDR3 reads CASSQGLAGGEETQYF. Written as DNA, the CDR3 is TGTGCCAGCAGCCAAGGGTTAGCGGGTGGGGAAGAGACCCAGTACTTC.

V is TRBV5-1 and J is TRBJ1-1; the match to TRBD1 covers 10 bases. V was clipped by 4 bases and J by 4 bases; unmatched bases: 10. This CDR3 is built from 16 residues. Germline V gene data show CDR1 as SGHRS and CDR2 as YFSETQ. The CDR3 DNA reads TGCGCCAGCAGCGAAGACAGGGGGCGGGCGGGCACTGAAGCTTTCTTT. As protein: CASSEDRGRAGTEAFF.

The chain combines TRBV19 with TRBJ1-2, with 7 bases aligning to TRBD1. The trim removed 7 bases at V and 6 bases at J, leaving 8 bases unmatched. The CDR3 runs 13 residues. The germline gives CDR1 LNHDA, CDR2 SQIVND (reference sequence). Here the CDR3 DNA reads TGTGCCAGTACCCTTGACAGGGAGGATGGCTACACCTTC. Protein: CASTLDREDGYTF.

The rearrangement uses TRBV5-1 and TRBJ2-3, with D possibly matching TRBD1 (6 bases). V lost 2 bases and J 0 bases, leaving 7 bases between the germline ends. The CDR3 covers 14 residues. CDR1 SGHRS and CDR2 YFSETQ come from the germline V gene. The CDR3 protein is CASSFQGSTDTQYF. The DNA of the CDR3 is TGCGCCAGCAGCTTTCAGGGGAGCACAGATACGCAGTATTTT.

The sample holds one count of this clone. This rearrangement joins TRBV12-5 to TRBJ2-2; tentatively, D is TRBD1 (5 bases). V lost 5 bases and J lost 4, with 17 bases in between. The CDR3 extends over 16 amino acids. Germline V CDR1 and CDR2: LGHNT, FRNRAP. CDR3 sequence reads: CASGLGRRAVTGELFF. The DNA for the CDR3 is TGTGCTAGTGGTCTTGGGCGCAGGGCGGTCACCGGGGAGCTGTTTTTT.

This sequence joins TRBV7-3 and TRBJ2-3, with D possibly TRBD2 on 7 matching bases. Germline-derived CDR1 and CDR2 are SGHTA and FQGTGA. Trimming left V 5 bases short and J 1 base short, with 13 bases between. This CDR3 has 15 amino acids. CDR3 bases: TGTGCCAGCAGCCCGCGGGGGACACGCACAGATACGCAGTATTTT. Encoded protein: CASSPRGTRTDTQYF.

The chain is built from TRBV30 and TRBJ2-7; D not resolved. Trimming took off 0 bases at V and 1 base at J, with 10 bases between the two ends. The CDR3 covers 14 residues. Germline CDR1 reads GTSNPN; CDR2 reads SVGIG (reference sequence). CDR3: CAWSVHSTSYEQYF. In nucleotides, the CDR3 is TGTGCCTGGAGTGTACACAGCACTTCCTACGAGCAGTACTTC. The complete variable domain, with remaining parts taken from reference TRBV30 and TRBJ2-7, reads SQTIHQWPATLVQPVGSPLSLECTVEGTSNPNLYWYRQAAGRGLQLLFYSVGIGQISSEVPQNLSASRPQDRQFILSSKKLLLSDSGFYLCAWSVHSTSYEQYFGPGTRLTVT.